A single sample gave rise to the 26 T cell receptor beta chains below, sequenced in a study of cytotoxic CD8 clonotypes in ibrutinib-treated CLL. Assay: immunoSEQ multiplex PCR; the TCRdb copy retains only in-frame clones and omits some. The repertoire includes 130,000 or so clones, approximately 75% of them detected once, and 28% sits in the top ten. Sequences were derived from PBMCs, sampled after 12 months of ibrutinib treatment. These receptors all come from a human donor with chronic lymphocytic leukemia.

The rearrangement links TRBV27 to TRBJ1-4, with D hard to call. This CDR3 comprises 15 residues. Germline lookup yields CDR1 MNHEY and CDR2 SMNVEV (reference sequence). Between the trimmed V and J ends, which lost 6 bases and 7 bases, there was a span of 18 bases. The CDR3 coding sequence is TGTGCCAGCAGGGGCGAGATTGGCTTTAGTGAAAAACTGTTTTTT. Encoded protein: CASRGEIGFSEKLFF.

CDR3 sequence: CASSLAREDYEQYF. CDR3 coding DNA: TGTGCCAGCAGCTTAGCGAGGGAGGACTACGAGCAGTACTTC. This chain links TRBV7-9 with TRBJ2-7; TRBD2 is a possible D gene (6 bases). The CDR3 runs 14 residues. With 0 bases removed from V and 3 bases from J, the gap between germline ends came to 9 bases. Germline assignment: CDR1 SEHNR and CDR2 FQNEAQ (reference sequence).

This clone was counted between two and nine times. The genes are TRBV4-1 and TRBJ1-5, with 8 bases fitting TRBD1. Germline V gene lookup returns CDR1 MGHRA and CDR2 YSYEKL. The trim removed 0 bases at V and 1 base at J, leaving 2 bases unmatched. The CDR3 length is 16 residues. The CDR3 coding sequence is TGCGCCAGCAGCCAAGAGCGGACAGGGAGCAATCAGCCCCAGCATTTT. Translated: CASSQERTGSNQPQHF.

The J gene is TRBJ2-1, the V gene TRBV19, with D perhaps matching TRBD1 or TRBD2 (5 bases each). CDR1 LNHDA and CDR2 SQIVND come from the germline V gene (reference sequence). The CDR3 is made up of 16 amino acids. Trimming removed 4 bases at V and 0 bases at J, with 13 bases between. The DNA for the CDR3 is TGTGCCAGTAGTAACTACGGGGCCCCCTCCTACAATGAGCAGTTCTTC. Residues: CASSNYGAPSYNEQFF.

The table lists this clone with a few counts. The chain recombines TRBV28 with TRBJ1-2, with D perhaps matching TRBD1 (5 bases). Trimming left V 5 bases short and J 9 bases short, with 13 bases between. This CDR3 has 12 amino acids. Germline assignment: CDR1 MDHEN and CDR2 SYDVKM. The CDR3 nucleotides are TGTGCCAGCAGTATTCGGGGGGATCGCTACACCTTC. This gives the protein CASSIRGDRYTF.

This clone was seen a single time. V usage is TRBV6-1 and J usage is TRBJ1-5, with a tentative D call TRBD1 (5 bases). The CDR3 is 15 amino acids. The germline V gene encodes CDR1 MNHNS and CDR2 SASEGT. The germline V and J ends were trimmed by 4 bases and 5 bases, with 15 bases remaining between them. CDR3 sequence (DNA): TGTGCCAGCAGTGGAGGGACTGCGGGGTATCAGCCCCAGCATTTT. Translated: CASSGGTAGYQPQHF.

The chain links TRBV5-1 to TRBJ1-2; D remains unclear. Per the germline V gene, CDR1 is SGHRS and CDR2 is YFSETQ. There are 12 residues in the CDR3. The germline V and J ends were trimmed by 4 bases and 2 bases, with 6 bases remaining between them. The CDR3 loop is CASSDNNYGYTF. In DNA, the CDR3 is TGCGCCAGCAGCGATAACAACTATGGCTACACCTTC.

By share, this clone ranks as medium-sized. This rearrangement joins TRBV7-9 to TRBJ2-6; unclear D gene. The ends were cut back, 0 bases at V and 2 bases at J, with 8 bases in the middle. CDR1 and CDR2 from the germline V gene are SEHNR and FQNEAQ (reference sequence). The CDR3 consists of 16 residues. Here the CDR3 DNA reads TGTGCCAGCAGCTTAGCTCTCGTTACTGGGGCCAACGTCCTGACTTTC. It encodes CASSLALVTGANVLTF.

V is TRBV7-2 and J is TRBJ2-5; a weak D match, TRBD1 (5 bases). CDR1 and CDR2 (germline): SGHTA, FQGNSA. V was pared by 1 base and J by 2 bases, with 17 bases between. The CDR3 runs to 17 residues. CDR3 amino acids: CASSLVLGWAGQETQYF. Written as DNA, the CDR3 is TGTGCCAGCAGCTTAGTGTTGGGGTGGGCAGGGCAAGAGACCCAGTACTTC.

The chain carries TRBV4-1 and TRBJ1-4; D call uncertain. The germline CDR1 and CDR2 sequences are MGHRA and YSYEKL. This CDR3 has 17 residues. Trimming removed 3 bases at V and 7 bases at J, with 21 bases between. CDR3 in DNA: TGCGCCAGCAGCCATCATCTAGTGGGATCTTTAGGTGAAAAACTGTTTTTT. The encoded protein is CASSHHLVGSLGEKLFF.

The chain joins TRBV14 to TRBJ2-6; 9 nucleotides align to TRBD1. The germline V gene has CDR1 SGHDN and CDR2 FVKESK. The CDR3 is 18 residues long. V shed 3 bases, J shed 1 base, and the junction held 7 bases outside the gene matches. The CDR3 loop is CASSQLPGQGSGANVLTF. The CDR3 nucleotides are TGTGCCAGCAGCCAGTTACCGGGACAGGGTTCTGGGGCCAACGTCCTGACTTTC.

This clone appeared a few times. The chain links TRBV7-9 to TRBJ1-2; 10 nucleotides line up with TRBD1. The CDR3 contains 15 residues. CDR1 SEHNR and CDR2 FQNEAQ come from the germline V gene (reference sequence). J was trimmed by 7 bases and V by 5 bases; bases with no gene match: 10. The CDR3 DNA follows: TGTGCCAGCAGCGATATGGACAGGGGGTTAAGTGGCTACACCTTC. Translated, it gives CASSDMDRGLSGYTF.

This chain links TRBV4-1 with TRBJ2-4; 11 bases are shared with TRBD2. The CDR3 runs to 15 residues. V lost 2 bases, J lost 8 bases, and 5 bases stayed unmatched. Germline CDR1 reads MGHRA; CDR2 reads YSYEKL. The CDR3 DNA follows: TGCGCCAGCAGCCAATTAGGACTAGCGGGCGACATTCAGTACTTC. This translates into CASSQLGLAGDIQYF.

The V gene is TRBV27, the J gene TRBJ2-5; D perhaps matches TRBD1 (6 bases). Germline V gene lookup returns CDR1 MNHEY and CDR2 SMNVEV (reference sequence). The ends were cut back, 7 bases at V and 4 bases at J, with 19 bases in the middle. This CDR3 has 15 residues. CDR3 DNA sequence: TGTGCCAGCACCCCAGATCTGGGGGCCGGAGAGACCCAGTACTTC. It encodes CASTPDLGAGETQYF.

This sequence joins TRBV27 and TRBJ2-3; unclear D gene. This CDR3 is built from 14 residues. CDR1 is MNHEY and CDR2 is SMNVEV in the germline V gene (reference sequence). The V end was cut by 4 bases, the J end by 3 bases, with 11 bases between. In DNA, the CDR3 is TGTGCCAGCAGTTCAGGATGGATTACAGATACGCAGTATTTT. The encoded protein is CASSSGWITDTQYF.

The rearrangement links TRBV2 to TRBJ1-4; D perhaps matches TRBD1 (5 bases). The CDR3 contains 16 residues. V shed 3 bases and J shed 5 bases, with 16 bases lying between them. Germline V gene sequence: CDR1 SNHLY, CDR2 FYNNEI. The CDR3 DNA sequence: TGTGCCAGCAGTGAGTCGAGAAGGACACAGAATGAAAAACTGTTTTTT. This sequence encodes CASSESRRTQNEKLFF.

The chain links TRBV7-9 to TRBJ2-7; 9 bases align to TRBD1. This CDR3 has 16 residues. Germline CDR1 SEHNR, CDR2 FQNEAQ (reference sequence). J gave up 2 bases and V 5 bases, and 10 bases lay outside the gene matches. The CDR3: CASSRTDRGWAYEQYF. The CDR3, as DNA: TGTGCCAGCAGCCGAACCGACAGGGGGTGGGCCTACGAGCAGTACTTC.

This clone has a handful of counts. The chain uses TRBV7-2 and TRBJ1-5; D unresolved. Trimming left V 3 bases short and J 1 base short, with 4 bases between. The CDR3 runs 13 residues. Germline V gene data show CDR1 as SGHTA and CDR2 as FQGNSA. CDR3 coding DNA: TGTGCCAGCAGCTTCGAGAGCAATCAGCCCCAGCATTTT. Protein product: CASSFESNQPQHF.

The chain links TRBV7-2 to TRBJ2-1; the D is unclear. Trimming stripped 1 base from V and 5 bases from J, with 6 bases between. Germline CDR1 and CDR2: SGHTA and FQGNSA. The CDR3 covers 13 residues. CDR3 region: CASSLGYNNEQFF. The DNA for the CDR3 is TGTGCCAGCAGCTTAGGTTATAACAATGAGCAGTTCTTC.

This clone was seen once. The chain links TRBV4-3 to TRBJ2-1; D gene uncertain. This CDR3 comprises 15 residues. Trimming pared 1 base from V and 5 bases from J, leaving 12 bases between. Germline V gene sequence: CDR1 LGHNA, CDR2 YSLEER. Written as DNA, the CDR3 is TGCGCCAGCAGCCAAGGAACGGGCAGCCACAATGAGCAGTTCTTC. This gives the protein CASSQGTGSHNEQFF.

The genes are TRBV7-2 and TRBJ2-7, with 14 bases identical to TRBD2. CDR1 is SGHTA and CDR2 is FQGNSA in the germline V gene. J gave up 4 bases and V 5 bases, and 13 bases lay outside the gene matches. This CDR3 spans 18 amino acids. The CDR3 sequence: CASSPEGLAGAYVYEQYF. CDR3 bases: TGTGCCAGCAGCCCAGAGGGACTAGCGGGGGCCTACGTGTACGAGCAGTACTTC.

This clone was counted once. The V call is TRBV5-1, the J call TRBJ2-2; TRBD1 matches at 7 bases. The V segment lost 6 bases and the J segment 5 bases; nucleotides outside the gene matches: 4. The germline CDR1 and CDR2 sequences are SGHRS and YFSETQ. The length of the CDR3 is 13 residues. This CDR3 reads CASNIQGTGELFF. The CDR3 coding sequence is TGCGCCAGCAACATACAGGGGACCGGGGAGCTGTTTTTT.

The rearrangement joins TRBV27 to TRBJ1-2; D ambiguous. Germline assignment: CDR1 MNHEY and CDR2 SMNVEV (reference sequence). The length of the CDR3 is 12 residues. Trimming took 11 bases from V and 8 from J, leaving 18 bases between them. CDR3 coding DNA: TGTGCCTCCTCCGGACCAGACTTCGGCTACACCTTC. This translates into CASSGPDFGYTF.

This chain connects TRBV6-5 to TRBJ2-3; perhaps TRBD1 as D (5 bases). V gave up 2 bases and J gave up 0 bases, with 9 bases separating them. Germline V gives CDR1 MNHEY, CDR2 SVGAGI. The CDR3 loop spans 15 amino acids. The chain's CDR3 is CASSYNWGSTDTQYF. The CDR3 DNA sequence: TGTGCCAGCAGTTACAATTGGGGCAGCACAGATACGCAGTATTTT.

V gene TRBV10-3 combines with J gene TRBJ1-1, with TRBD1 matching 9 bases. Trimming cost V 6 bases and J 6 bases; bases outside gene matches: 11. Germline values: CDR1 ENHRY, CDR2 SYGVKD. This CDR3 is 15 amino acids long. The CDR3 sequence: CAISEQGAGKAEAFF. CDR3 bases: TGTGCCATCAGCGAACAGGGGGCGGGTAAGGCTGAAGCTTTCTTT.

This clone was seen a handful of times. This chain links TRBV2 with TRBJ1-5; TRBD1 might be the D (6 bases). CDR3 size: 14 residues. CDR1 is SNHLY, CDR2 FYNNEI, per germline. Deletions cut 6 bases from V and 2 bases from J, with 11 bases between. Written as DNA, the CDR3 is TGTGCCAGCAGCCGACAGGCCCGCAATCAGCCCCAGCATTTT. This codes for CASSRQARNQPQHF.